Listed below are T cell receptor beta chains from one sample, sequenced in a study of blood T cells in healthy people across ages. TCRdb ran MiXCR on the 5' RACE reads and lists one entry per CDR3 protein. The table has more than 800,000 distinct CDR3 sequences, more than 25% seen once. Material: blood. The source of these receptors is a woman over 75 in good health. CDR3s include the opening cysteine and the closing phenylalanine or tryptophan. The order of the fields is J gene, V gene, D gene, clone size, CDR3 DNA, CDR3 protein. D genes are given only for firm matches. Some rows have no size entry. The others give once, few or many, or a class for an expanded clone.

J: TRBJ1-5; V: TRBV6-2/TRBV6-3; D: TRBD1; size: few; DNA: TGTGCCAGCAGTTACGGCGGACAGGGGGCAAGCAATCAGCCCCAGCATTTT; CDR3: CASSYGGQGASNQPQHF
J: TRBJ2-7; V: TRBV3-1; D: TRBD1; size: many; DNA: TGTGCCAGCAGCCAAGATCGGCAGGGGGCGCGGGAGCAGTACTTC; CDR3: CASSQDRQGAREQYF
J: TRBJ1-1; V: TRBV6-5; D: .; size: few; DNA: TGTGCCAGCAGTTACTCGAGTAGTTACGCCCGGGCTTTCTTT; CDR3: CASSYSSSYARAFF
J: TRBJ1-1; V: TRBV12-3/TRBV12-4; D: .; size: few; DNA: TGTGCCAGCAGAACTACCGGGACGGTGAACACTGAAGCTTTCTTT; CDR3: CASRTTGTVNTEAFF
J: TRBJ2-5; V: TRBV7-2; D: TRBD2; size: .; DNA: TGTGCCAGCAGCCCCCAGGGACTAGCTAGAGAGACCCAGTACTTC; CDR3: CASSPQGLARETQYF
J: TRBJ2-5; V: TRBV7-2; D: .; size: many; DNA: TGTGCCAGCAGCTTAGTAACAAAAGAGACCCAGTACTTC; CDR3: CASSLVTKETQYF
J: TRBJ2-6; V: TRBV15; D: .; size: many; DNA: TGTGCCACCAGCCCTCGAGGGACCGGGGCCAACGTCCTGACTTTC; CDR3: CATSPRGTGANVLTF
J: TRBJ2-7; V: TRBV21-1; D: .; size: many; DNA: TGTGCCAGCAACCCAGTTAGAGGCGAGCAGTACTTC; CDR3: CASNPVRGEQYF
J: TRBJ2-1; V: TRBV27; D: TRBD2; size: many; DNA: TGTGCCACCTACAGCGGGGGCCCTAGGAATGAGCAGTTCTTC; CDR3: CATYSGGPRNEQFF
J: TRBJ1-5; V: TRBV7-2; D: .; size: many; DNA: TGTGCCAGCAGCTTAGGGTCTGGCAATCAGCCCCAGCATTTT; CDR3: CASSLGSGNQPQHF
J: TRBJ1-5; V: TRBV7-2; D: .; size: .; DNA: TGTGCCAGCAGCTTAGGGTACAGGGCATGGCAGCCCCAGCATTTT; CDR3: CASSLGYRAWQPQHF
J: TRBJ1-1; V: TRBV9; D: .; size: .; DNA: TGTGCCAGCAGCGTTATGACAGGCCCCTTGAACACTGAAGCTTTCTTT; CDR3: CASSVMTGPLNTEAFF
J: TRBJ2-1; V: TRBV7-2; D: TRBD1; size: .; DNA: TGTGCCAGCAGCCCCAGGGCAGGGACAGGGAGGAATGAGCAGTTCTTC; CDR3: CASSPRAGTGRNEQFF
J: TRBJ2-7; V: TRBV11-2; D: TRBD2; size: once; DNA: TGTGCCAGCAGCTTAGATTTGACTAGCGGGGGCTACGAGCAGTACTTC; CDR3: CASSLDLTSGGYEQYF
J: TRBJ2-1; V: TRBV28; D: .; size: few; DNA: TGTGCCAGCAGGTTAACCACACCGGGGGTTGAGCAGTTCTTC; CDR3: CASRLTTPGVEQFF
J: TRBJ1-2; V: TRBV14; D: TRBD1; size: .; DNA: TGTGCCAGCAGCTACGGGACAGGGTTAGATGGCTACACCTTC; CDR3: CASSYGTGLDGYTF
J: TRBJ2-5; V: TRBV6-2/TRBV6-3; D: TRBD2; size: few; DNA: TGTGCCAGCACTAAAAGCGGGACGGATCTAAAGCAGTACTTC; CDR3: CASTKSGTDLKQYF
J: TRBJ2-7; V: TRBV7-8; D: TRBD1; size: .; DNA: TGCGCCAGCAATCAAACGGGACAGGCCTACGGGCAGTACTTC; CDR3: CASNQTGQAYGQYF
J: TRBJ2-7; V: TRBV25-1; D: .; size: .; DNA: TGTGCCGGCAAGTCCGGCTACGAGCGGTACTTC; CDR3: CAGKSGYERYF
J: TRBJ1-1; V: TRBV7-9; D: .; size: .; DNA: TGTGCCAGCAGCTTAGCGGGATGGGACACACGGAACACTGAAGCTTTCTTT; CDR3: CASSLAGWDTRNTEAFF
J: TRBJ2-3; V: TRBV7-6; D: .; size: .; DNA: TGTGCCAGCAGCTCGCTCGCTGTCACAGATACGCGGTATTTT; CDR3: CASSSLAVTDTRYF
J: TRBJ2-1; V: TRBV5-1; D: .; size: .; DNA: TGCGCCAGCAGCCAAGGACAGAGCTCCTACGATGAGCAGTTCTTC; CDR3: CASSQGQSSYDEQFF
J: TRBJ2-1; V: TRBV2; D: TRBD1; size: few; DNA: TGTGCCAGCACCGAAGGGGGCTATGAGCAGTTCTTC; CDR3: CASTEGGYEQFF
J: TRBJ2-5; V: TRBV15; D: TRBD1; size: many; DNA: TGCGCCACCTCGCGGGCAGGGGGAGAGACCCAGTACTTC; CDR3: CATSRAGGETQYF
J: TRBJ1-2; V: TRBV7-2; D: .; size: many; DNA: TGTGCCAGCAGCTTAGCGGCCCCACAGGGTTTTTCTGATGGCTACACCTTC; CDR3: CASSLAAPQGFSDGYTF
J: TRBJ2-3; V: TRBV7-2; D: .; size: many; DNA: TGTGCCAGCAGCTTTGCGTCCGCAGATACGCAGTATTTT; CDR3: CASSFASADTQYF
J: TRBJ2-5; V: TRBV4-1; D: .; size: .; DNA: TGCGCCAGCAGCCAAGATTCCGGCAGGGGAGAATGTGAGCAGTACTTC; CDR3: CASSQDSGRGECEQYF
J: TRBJ1-5; V: TRBV6-2/TRBV6-3; D: .; size: .; DNA: TGTGCCAGCACTGACTTAGGTTATAGCAATCAGCCCCAGCATTTT; CDR3: CASTDLGYSNQPQHF
J: TRBJ2-1; V: TRBV2; D: .; size: many; DNA: TGTGCCAGCCTGGAAGAGTATGAGCAGTTCTTC; CDR3: CASLEEYEQFF
J: TRBJ2-2; V: TRBV7-2; D: .; size: few; DNA: TGTGCCAGCAGCTTAGGCAGGGTTACCGGGGAGCTGTTTTTT; CDR3: CASSLGRVTGELFF
J: TRBJ1-1; V: TRBV18; D: .; size: few; DNA: TGTGCCAGCTCGACAGGCGGACAGATGAACACTGAAGCTTTCTTT; CDR3: CASSTGGQMNTEAFF
J: TRBJ2-3; V: TRBV20-1; D: .; size: few; DNA: TGCAGTGCTACCAAGCGGGCCAGCACAGATACGCAGTATTTT; CDR3: CSATKRASTDTQYF
J: TRBJ1-1; V: TRBV20-1; D: .; size: once; DNA: TGCAGTGCTAAATTGGATTTTGTGGGGCACACTGAAGCTTTCTTT; CDR3: CSAKLDFVGHTEAFF
J: TRBJ2-5; V: TRBV5-1; D: .; size: few; DNA: TGCGCCAGCAGCCGGAAGGGGGGCCAAGAGACCCAGTACTTC; CDR3: CASSRKGGQETQYF
J: TRBJ2-7; V: TRBV7-2; D: TRBD2; size: .; DNA: TGTGCCAGCAACTTAGGGGCTAGCGGGGAGCCCTACAAGCAGTACTTC; CDR3: CASNLGASGEPYKQYF
J: TRBJ1-4; V: TRBV7-2; D: .; size: .; DNA: TGTGCCAGCAGCTTAGTTCGGGGGCAGAGAGAAAAACTGTTTTTT; CDR3: CASSLVRGQREKLFF
J: TRBJ1-6; V: TRBV19; D: .; size: few; DNA: TGTGCCAGTAGTATGGGACTGAATAATTCACCCCTCCACTTT; CDR3: CASSMGLNNSPLHF
J: TRBJ1-2; V: TRBV10-3; D: TRBD1; size: once; DNA: TGTGCCATCAGGGAACCAGGGGGCGACTATGGCTACACCTTC; CDR3: CAIREPGGDYGYTF
J: TRBJ1-1; V: TRBV20-1; D: .; size: .; DNA: TGCAGTGCCCTAGGTTACACTGAAGCTTTCTTT; CDR3: CSALGYTEAFF
J: TRBJ1-1; V: TRBV6-2/TRBV6-3; D: TRBD1; size: .; DNA: TGTGCCAGCCGATCGGACAGGGTGATTGAAGCTTTCTTT; CDR3: CASRSDRVIEAFF
J: TRBJ2-1; V: TRBV7-9; D: TRBD2; size: .; DNA: TGTGCCAGCAGGTTAGAGGGAGGGGAGCCTGAGCGGTTCTTC; CDR3: CASRLEGGEPERFF
J: TRBJ1-5; V: TRBV6-1; D: TRBD1; size: few; DNA: TGTGCCAGCAGTGTCGGAGACAGGGGCAATCAGCCCCAGCATTTT; CDR3: CASSVGDRGNQPQHF
J: TRBJ2-5; V: TRBV4-3; D: .; size: many; DNA: TGCGCCAGCAGCCAAGGTTGGCAGGGGTCCGGGACCCAGTACTTC; CDR3: CASSQGWQGSGTQYF
J: TRBJ2-2; V: TRBV9; D: .; size: .; DNA: TGTGCCGGCAGCGTAGCACCGAACACCGGGGAGCTGTTTTTT; CDR3: CAGSVAPNTGELFF
J: TRBJ1-1; V: TRBV5-1; D: TRBD1; size: many; DNA: TGCGCCAGCAGCGGGCATCAGCGGGACAGGGAGGAAATGGGTCCTGAAGCTTTCTTT; CDR3: CASSGHQRDREEMGPEAFF
J: TRBJ1-2; V: TRBV4-1; D: .; size: .; DNA: TGCGCCAGCAGCCATCCCGGAACCAGGGATGATGGCTACACCTTC; CDR3: CASSHPGTRDDGYTF
J: TRBJ2-3; V: TRBV7-2; D: .; size: many; DNA: TGTGCCAGCTACCGGCCGCTCACAGATACGCAGTATTTT; CDR3: CASYRPLTDTQYF
J: TRBJ2-7; V: TRBV6-2/TRBV6-3; D: TRBD2; size: many; DNA: TGTGCCAGCAGTGACAGCGGGGGGGCCGACGAGCAGTACTTC; CDR3: CASSDSGGADEQYF